The 25 T cell receptor beta chains given below trace back to one sample, sequenced in a study of naive and memory T cell subsets. Ligated cDNA underwent four rounds of PCR with nested alpha and beta constant region primers and SP2. One entry per CDR3 protein, called by TCRdb with MiXCR from the UMI-ligation and nested PCR reads. The sample carries 25,000 to 35,000 distinct CDR3 sequences, under 8.5% recorded once. Noted treatment: skin biopsy from PPD injection site in Mantoux-positive individual. TCR cDNA received a 3' ligated oligonucleotide that carried a UMI. This specimen consisted of skin, obtained from a tuberculin skin test site. The receptors come from an adult in good health.

In this sample, this clonotype turned up many times. The gene calls are TRBV28 and TRBJ2-2; 8 bases match TRBD2. J lost 6 bases, V lost 6 bases, and 9 bases had no gene match. The CDR3 has 15 amino acids. Germline V gives CDR1 MDHEN, CDR2 SYDVKM. CDR3 sequence reads: CASRSSGGSAGELFF. In DNA, the CDR3 is TGTGCCAGCAGAAGCAGCGGGGGCTCGGCCGGGGAGCTGTTTTTT.

This clonotype has more than one count but fewer than ten. The CDR3 sequence: CSARDLRGGGVLAKNIQYF. CDR3 DNA sequence: TGCAGTGCTAGAGATCTCAGAGGGGGGGGGGTTTTGGCCAAAAACATTCAGTACTTC. J is TRBJ2-4 and V is TRBV20-1, with a weak D call TRBD2 (7 bases). V lost 0 bases, J lost 1 base, and 22 bases lay in between. Germline V lookup: CDR1 DFQATT, CDR2 SNEGSKA (reference sequence). CDR3 size: 19 residues.

This clonotype came up many times. The chain uses TRBV27 and TRBJ1-1; D unclear. Germline CDR1 and CDR2: MNHEY and SMNVEV (reference sequence). The CDR3 runs to 15 residues. V gave up 0 bases and J gave up 1 base, with 9 bases separating them. DNA for the CDR3: TGTGCCAGCAGTTTATCCGCCGGGCAGAACACTGAAGCTTTCTTT. Amino acid sequence: CASSLSAGQNTEAFF.

This clonotype was counted many times. The rearrangement uses TRBV7-2 and TRBJ2-5; 9 bases are shared with TRBD1. This CDR3 region has 16 residues. J was trimmed by 2 bases and V by 4 bases; bases with no gene match: 8. Per the germline V gene, CDR1 is SGHTA and CDR2 is FQGNSA. This CDR3 reads CASSYKATGGQETQYF. For the CDR3, the DNA is TGTGCCAGCAGCTATAAGGCGACAGGGGGGCAAGAGACCCAGTACTTC.

This clonotype was counted ten times or more. The chain is built from TRBV5-1 and TRBJ2-7; D not certain. Germline values: CDR1 SGHRS, CDR2 YFSETQ. Trimming stripped 6 bases from V and 2 bases from J, with 12 bases between. The CDR3 sequence is 13 residues long. The CDR3 DNA sequence: TGCGCCAGCACCCGCGGCAGCCCCTACGAGCAGTACTTC. Amino acid sequence: CASTRGSPYEQYF.

This clonotype has a count of ten or more. The chain joins TRBV20-1 to TRBJ2-3; 12 nucleotides align to TRBD2. The V and J ends lost 0 bases and 4 bases, in that order; junction bases with no gene match: 11. Per germline, CDR1 DFQATT and CDR2 SNEGSKA (reference sequence). The CDR3 covers 18 residues. The CDR3 DNA is TGCAGTGCTAGAGATCCTAGCGGGGGGGCCAAATGGCCAGATACGCAGTATTTT. Encoded protein: CSARDPSGGAKWPDTQYF.

This clonotype was picked up a small number of times. This chain's CDR3 is CASTDLQGGSYNEQFF. The CDR3 DNA is TGTGCCAGCACCGATCTACAGGGAGGGAGCTACAATGAGCAGTTCTTC. The rearrangement uses TRBV6-2 or TRBV6-3 and TRBJ2-1, with D perhaps TRBD2 (7 bases). This CDR3 spans 16 amino acids. Trimming took off 7 bases at V and 3 bases at J, with 19 bases between the two ends. Germline V CDR1 and CDR2: MNHEY, SVGEGT.

There are a few counts of this clonotype. The V gene is TRBV3-1, the J gene TRBJ2-5; weak D call: TRBD1 (6 bases). Germline lookup yields CDR1 LGHDT and CDR2 YNNKEL (reference sequence). Trimming pared 7 bases from V and 4 bases from J, leaving 7 bases between. CDR3 size: 11 residues. The CDR3 region is CASIRGETQYF. The CDR3 nucleotides read TGTGCCAGCATCAGGGGAGAGACCCAGTACTTC.

This clonotype is labeled medium-sized. The CDR3 DNA reads as TGCAGCGCCGCAGGGGGGTCTGGGGCCAACGTCCTGACTTTC. It encodes CSAAGGSGANVLTF. This chain connects TRBV29-1 to TRBJ2-6; possible D gene TRBD1, 7 bases. Germline V CDR1 and CDR2: SQVTM, ANQGSEA. Trimming shortened V by 7 bases and J by 1 base, and 11 bases separated the two germline ends. The CDR3 runs 14 residues. The full variable domain, rest sourced from reference TRBV29-1 and TRBJ2-6, is SAVISQKPSRDICQRGTSLTIQCQVDSQVTMMFWYRQQPGQSLTLIATANQGSEATYESGFVIDKFPISRPNLTFSTLTVSNMSPEDSSIYLCSAAGGSGANVLTFGAGSRLTVL.

This clonotype was seen many times. The chain uses TRBV5-1 and TRBJ1-2; D gene unclear. From germline, CDR1 is SGHRS and CDR2 YFSETQ. V was cut by 0 bases and J by 14 bases, with 20 bases left in between. The CDR3 is made up of 14 amino acids. CDR3 in amino acids: CASSLEDPWVGPTF. The DNA of the CDR3 is TGCGCCAGCAGCTTGGAGGACCCGTGGGTTGGGCCTACCTTC.

This clonotype was counted at least ten times. This sequence joins TRBV10-3 and TRBJ2-5; D gene ambiguous. This CDR3 comprises 14 residues. CDR1 and CDR2 from the germline V gene are ENHRY and SYGVKD. V lost 8 bases and J 2 bases, leaving 15 bases between the germline ends. The CDR3 loop reads CAISRTSAQETQYF. For the CDR3, the DNA is TGTGCCATCTCCAGGACCAGCGCTCAAGAGACCCAGTACTTC.

Only a few counts were recorded for this clonotype. The chain combines TRBV6-1 with TRBJ2-7; 7 positions match TRBD1. There are 14 residues in the CDR3. The ends lost 7 bases at V and 3 bases at J; junction bases unmatched: 9. The germline V gene has CDR1 MNHNS and CDR2 SASEGT. CDR3 nucleotides: TGTGCCAGCACAGGTACAGGGGTTCACTACGAGCAGTACTTC. Protein: CASTGTGVHYEQYF.

This clonotype was picked up many times. This chain uses TRBV6-6 with TRBJ1-5, with TRBD1 matching over 11 bases. The CDR3 contains 17 residues. With 6 bases clipped from V and 1 base from J, the junction kept 8 bases outside the gene matches. CDR1 is MNHNY and CDR2 is SVGAGI in the germline V gene (reference sequence). The chain's CDR3 is CASRDPGQGVSNQPQHF. In nucleotides, the CDR3 is TGTGCCAGCAGGGATCCGGGACAGGGGGTGAGCAATCAGCCCCAGCATTTT.

This clonotype was detected many times. The CDR3 DNA reads TGTGCCAGCAGCTCCAACTATGGCTACACCTTC. Residues: CASSSNYGYTF. The chain couples TRBV7-2 to TRBJ1-2, with D unresolved. The germline CDR1 and CDR2 sequences are SGHTA and FQGNSA. V dropped 4 bases and J dropped 2 bases, with 2 bases sitting between them. The CDR3 is 11 residues long. Looking up the rest from reference TRBV7-2 and TRBJ1-2 gives the full variable domain: GAGVSQSPSNKVTEKGKDVELRCDPISGHTALYWYRQSLGQGLEFLIYFQGNSAPDKSGLPSDRFSAERTGGSVSTLTIQRTQQEDSAVYLCASSSNYGYTFGSGTRLTVV.

CDR3 in amino acids: CSARGLAGVPHTYEQYF. In DNA, the CDR3 is TGCAGTGCTAGGGGACTAGCGGGGGTCCCACACACCTACGAGCAGTACTTC. The V call is TRBV20-1, the J call TRBJ2-7, with 14 bases aligning to TRBD2. Germline V gene sequence: CDR1 DFQATT, CDR2 SNEGSKA (reference sequence). V dropped 3 bases and J dropped 2; count of bases not matched to a gene: 9. The length of the CDR3 is 17 residues.

This clonotype was found a few times. The chain has TRBV28 and TRBJ1-2; D is uncertain. V was pared by 5 bases and J by 8 bases, with 9 bases between. The germline V gene has CDR1 MDHEN and CDR2 SYDVKM. This CDR3 has 11 amino acids. The CDR3 bases are TGTGCCAGCAGTCGGACGGGGGGCTACACCTTC. Amino acids: CASSRTGGYTF.

At least ten counts were recorded for this clonotype. The chain uses TRBV14 and TRBJ2-1; 10 bases agree with TRBD1. Germline-derived CDR1 and CDR2 are SGHDN and FVKESK. V was pared by 6 bases and J by 7 bases, with 9 bases of the junction left unmatched. The length of the CDR3 is 15 residues. CDR3 in amino acids: CASSLDRGRFNEQFF. In DNA form, the CDR3 reads TGTGCCAGCAGTCTAGACAGGGGGCGATTTAATGAGCAGTTCTTC.

This clonotype came up many times. The V and J genes are TRBV18 and TRBJ1-2; TRBD1 is a possible D gene (6 bases). Trimming stripped 6 bases from V and 1 base from J, with 12 bases between. Germline loops: CDR1 KGHSH, CDR2 LQKENI. This CDR3 spans 14 amino acids. CDR3 in amino acids: CASSRGADNYGYTF. Here the CDR3 DNA reads TGTGCCAGCTCCCGGGGGGCAGATAACTATGGCTACACCTTC.

This clonotype was seen repeatedly, ten times or more. The chain carries TRBV29-1 and TRBJ1-1, with D hard to call. Germline CDR1 is SQVTM and CDR2 is ANQGSEA. The CDR3 sequence is 12 residues long. The V end was cut by 7 bases, the J end by 1 base, with 10 bases between. The CDR3: CSGDLPNTEAFF. The CDR3 coding sequence is TGCAGCGGAGACCTCCCGAACACTGAAGCTTTCTTT.

In its sample, this clonotype was seen many times. The CDR3 region is CASRSPGLAYTGELFF. CDR3 nucleotide sequence: TGTGCCAGCAGGTCCCCGGGACTAGCGTACACCGGGGAGCTGTTTTTT. The V and J genes are TRBV2 and TRBJ2-2; TRBD2 aligns across 10 bases. With V trimmed by 6 bases and J by 3 bases, 7 bases remained unmatched. The CDR3 is 16 residues long. CDR1 SNHLY and CDR2 FYNNEI come from the germline V gene.

This clonotype was recorded at least ten times. The chain employs TRBV5-1 and TRBJ2-3; D unclear. The CDR3 is made up of 13 amino acids. Trimming removed 2 bases from V and 8 bases from J, with 12 bases in between. CDR1 and CDR2 from the germline V gene are SGHRS and YFSETQ. The CDR3 nucleotides read TGCGCCAGCAGCTTTGGGATTTTAGGTACGCAGTATTTT. Its translation is CASSFGILGTQYF.

Written as DNA, the CDR3 is TGTGCCAGCAGCTTGGCGGGACAGGGGAACACTGAAGCTTTCTTT. This codes for CASSLAGQGNTEAFF. This chain connects TRBV5-6 to TRBJ1-1, with 9 bases that match TRBD1. Germline CDR1 SGHDT, CDR2 YYEEEE. Unmatched junction bases numbered 1, after V lost 0 bases and J lost 1 base. CDR3 length: 15 residues.

This clonotype was picked up many times. This chain uses TRBV7-9 with TRBJ1-6; a weak D match, TRBD1 (6 bases). The CDR3 runs 14 residues. The germline gives CDR1 SEHNR, CDR2 FQNEAQ (reference sequence). V lost 2 bases and J 9 bases, leaving 11 bases between the germline ends. CDR3 in amino acids: CASSLTGGASPLHF. Here the CDR3 DNA reads TGTGCCAGCAGCTTAACGGGGGGGGCTTCACCCCTCCACTTT.

This chain connects TRBV20-1 to TRBJ1-3; D not certain. Trimming cost V 3 bases and J 0 bases, with 9 bases left between them. The CDR3 extends over 14 amino acids. Germline V gives CDR1 DFQATT, CDR2 SNEGSKA (reference sequence). The CDR3 nucleotides read TGCAGTGCTAGCCCCAGGAACTCTGGAAACACCATATATTTT. It codes for CSASPRNSGNTIYF.

This clonotype came up a few times. One base away lies a much larger clone, so this may be a sequencing read error. It is unclear where the CDR3 begins or ends on the DNA, so no DNA is shown, and the CDR3 is as TCRdb lists it. The chain combines TRBV29-1 with TRBJ1-2; the D call in the table, TRBD1, was not verified against the DNA. With termini counted, the CDR3 has 12 amino acids. Germline V gene sequence: CDR1 SQVTM, CDR2 ANQGSEA. The CDR3 protein is CSVAQGSYGDTF.